This T cell receptor (beta chain) was recorded in a study of CD8 T cells in Susac syndrome. Germline assignment: CDR1 LGHDT and CDR2 YNNKEL (reference sequence). The germline V and J ends were trimmed by 4 bases and 4 bases, with 14 bases remaining between them. The CDR3 spans 15 residues. Reverse transcription used about 0.45 to 1 ug RNA and random hexamers. Via MiXCR, TCRdb re-called the immunoSEQ multiplex PCR reads, giving one row per CDR3 protein. The data contain 150,000 to 200,000 distinct CDR3 sequences, 90% to 95% of them singletons. The receptor comes from a human donor in good health. The specimen was CD4+ T cells from PBMCs. The chain recombines TRBV3-1 with TRBJ2-1; D might be TRBD2 (6 bases). The CDR3 reads CASSPGRGNYNEQFF. CDR3 sequence (DNA): TGTGCCAGCAGCCCGGGACGGGGGAATTACAATGAGCAGTTCTTC.